This TCR beta chain comes out of a study of cytomegalovirus exposure and HLA in healthy donors (dated by TCRdb to the late 2010s). Regarding the research as a whole: In an earlier analysis of several hundred of the donors, around 290 Gb of sequence data and approximately 100 million unique TCR beta sequences from about 179 million T cells were reported. Donor age, sex, ethnicity and CMV serostatus were compiled alongside the repertoire data. HLA typing included class I and class II loci at four-digit resolution. In addition to the first cohort of approximately 650 subjects, a separate validation cohort of 120 different subjects was used. Among 398 genotyped donors of the cohort, an average of approximately 200,000 unique TCR beta nucleotide sequences was sequenced per donor, of which about 19% were non-productive. Several DR-DQ haplotypes were handled as single units for association and clustering because linkage in the cohort was strong. In the later analysis, no new phenotypic data were used to find candidate immune exposures; instead, reliance was placed on TCR beta sequences and their occurrence across donors. The study aimed to test whether cataloging public T cell receptors could reveal signatures of past pathogen exposure. An early release covering some 640 HLA-typed donors comprised approximately 300 gigabases of sequencing data and around 80 million unique TCR sequences. Every discovery cohort repertoire had been produced on one sequencing platform. To decide whether each TCR beta V gene segment behaved as functional or pseudogenic, an earlier analysis of fewer than 750 of the donors relied on high-throughput TCR beta sequencing. The number of typed donors differed by locus: 629-630 for A, B, C, DRB1 and DQB1; 500 to 550 for DQA1; 606 for DPA1; and 450 to 480 for DPB1. The study used immunosequencing to profile the T cell repertoires of 666 subjects and linked those repertoires to cytomegalovirus serostatus. To predict cytomegalovirus infection status, the study combined high-throughput TCR immunosequencing, statistical association of individual TCRs with disease status, and machine learning. In a later genetic analysis, genome-wide SNP genotypes for about three fifths of the roughly 670 donors were used, and that subset was treated as a discovery cohort. A later analysis re-examined previously published TCR beta repertoires from more than 600 donors and added high-resolution HLA genotyping to investigate patterns of TCR occurrence. Of the approximately 400 genotyped donors, less than 90% were placed in the genetic ancestry cluster associated with self-reported Caucasian donors. Paper-wide results and their limitations: A further reported finding was that TCR beta sequences accurately predicted the HLA-A and HLA-B alleles for most subjects in the first cohort. In vitro tests confirmed that a few of the cytomegalovirus-associated TCR beta chains recognize cytomegalovirus antigens. Specific HLA alleles were associated with 18,000 or so TCR beta sequences at a false discovery rate of 0.05 in a later analysis. In a later analysis, several top co-occurrence clusters were reported to appear linked to parvovirus B19, influenza, CMV and Epstein-Barr virus. In both the original and validation cohorts, the classifier was reported to diagnose cytomegalovirus status with high specificity and sensitivity. The earlier analysis of 587 of the donors excluded 15 to 20 rarely observed V segments, including chromosome 9 orphons, because counts were too low. A later analysis found that HLA-associated TCR beta chains were more clonally expanded and had lower generation probabilities than equally common non-associated chains. HLA typing was unavailable for some donors at each locus, so association tests used only the typed subset. Correlated functional status among segregating V segments might reflect linkage disequilibrium, but an unknown experimental factor could not be ruled out. The presence/absence analyses assumed that sequencing depth was roughly uniform across donors, and that assumption may not be true. In the study, around 160 TCR beta chains were listed as associated with cytomegalovirus. A group of highly shared sequence variants was considered likely to be a technical artifact of the sequencing pipeline. In a later analysis, the rate of TCR association differed among HLA loci, with DRB1 alleles having the most associated TCRs and HLA-C alleles having the fewest. Some IMGT-functional V segments, including TRBV6-2 and TRBV6-3, could not be distinguished by the 87-base-pair reads and were therefore excluded. According to the authors, the approach could potentially be generalized to other disease states and immunological phenotypes. The only immune exposure information available for the cohort was CMV serostatus. In this cohort, only TCR beta chains were sequenced, and detectable features were limited by the absence of alpha or paired-chain data. According to a later analysis, most CMV-associated TCR beta chains appeared to be HLA-restricted, and the HLA associations seemed to be driven largely by CMV exposure. A later genetic analysis associated a missense DCLRE1C variant with V-gene and J-gene trimming of TCR beta chains, and an independent cohort replicated the association. Most TCR sequences were observed very rarely across donors, whereas some public TCRs were present in many individuals. When HLA alleles, especially DR and DQ, strongly co-occurred, attributing TCR associations to individual alleles was difficult. An earlier analysis of roughly 570 of the donors showed that most TCR beta V segments appeared in productive rearrangements either about 87% or about 30% of the time, which broadly matched IMGT annotations. In a later genetic analysis, fewer N-insertions in productive TCRs were reported among donors in an Asian-associated ancestry cluster than the approximately 710-donor mean.

For CDR1 and CDR2, the germline V gene lists SQVTM and ANQGSEA. The CDR3 holds 12 amino acids from the cysteine to the phenylalanine. Just the 36-base CDR3 DNA is kept, in frame starting at base 1. Trimming costs V 7 bases and J 6 bases, and their ends lie 15 bases apart. The cohort consisted of fewer than 700 healthy bone marrow donors. At the time of sampling, all cohort members were nominally healthy, though unrecorded immune exposures were likely present. The donor was CMV seropositive and belonged to the group of more than 250 seropositive cohort members. Each donor provided a peripheral blood sample, and peripheral blood mononuclear cells were used for TCR beta sequencing. The Qiagen DNeasy Blood Extraction Kit was used to extract genomic DNA from the blood cell samples. The method behind the library was the immunoSEQ multiplex PCR assay. For the multiplex PCR, a mixture combining 60 forward primers for TCR Vbeta segments and 13 reverse primers for TCR Jbeta segments was used. A multiplex PCR assay on genomic DNA amplified the CDR3 region of rearranged TCR beta genes. On the Illumina HiSeq System, the amplified TCR beta libraries were sequenced as 87-base-pair reads. Per the original workflow: A later analysis counted approximately 74 million unique TCR beta chains across the 666 repertoires, and some 11 million of these chains were shared by at least two donors. A nearest-neighbor algorithm error-corrected the raw reads and collapsed the reads into unique sequences, merging closely related sequences to remove PCR and sequencing errors. To assign V, D and J gene segments, CDR3 sequences were aligned to IMGT reference sequences. For a sequence to be retained, a match of at least six nucleotides to both a V gene segment and a J gene segment was required. Rearrangements were called productive when the CDR3 lacked stop codons and stayed in frame with V and J; all others were non-productive. Following IMGT convention, CDR3 was defined as the stretch from the second conserved V-encoded cysteine to the conserved J-encoded phenylalanine. The earlier analysis of 500 to 600 of the donors excluded sequences that lacked an unambiguous match to a single V gene segment. In an earlier analysis of several hundred of the donors, V segments were called functional above 56.7% productive rearrangements and were called segregating when the between-donor standard deviation exceeded 5%. A statistical classification framework was developed to diagnose cytomegalovirus status using the catalog of TCR beta chain sequences. In a later analysis, TCR nucleotide sequences were compared against IMGT/GENE-DB human TR gene sequences so that V and J genes could be assigned. The TCRdist pipeline was used in a later analysis to assign CDR3 sequences and most-parsimonious VDJ recombination scenarios. In a later analysis, each TCR beta chain was defined by its CDR3 amino acid sequence together with its V-gene family, and reads without a unique V-gene family were excluded. As a way to deal with suspected cross-contamination and a sequencing artifact, a later analysis dropped 450 to 600 nucleotide sequences that were highly shared and had low generation probability. In a later analysis, a clonal expansion index was calculated for each public chain from normalized within-repertoire ranks of inferred template counts. A later analysis computed generation probabilities with a VDJ recombination model fitted to out-of-frame rearrangements, and checked the results against IGoR. Hypergeometric tests were used in a later analysis to score TCR-TCR, TCR-HLA and TCR-CMV co-occurrence, with a repertoire-size bias correction applied to the TCR pairs. In a later analysis, false discovery rates were estimated by permuting HLA or CMV assignments 20 times. In a later analysis, co-occurring TCRs were grouped with DBSCAN, and TCRdist sequence similarity was added when clustering was performed within HLA-allele-positive subsets. Repertoires with fewer than 30,000 or more than 120,000 public chains, plus five repertoires with anomalous nucleotide sharing, were excluded from co-occurrence clustering. TCRdb took over this immuneACCESS table, retaining in-frame rearrangements with V and J assigned. Such tables are incomplete; in checked studies, under half of the missing clones stem from an unresolved V gene, and the remainder is unexplained. Clonal size and the V and J genes are those of that table, whereas D and trimming came from the DNA. The sample has more than 55,000 clones on record, 74% of them singletons. The ten most abundant clones make up 11% of the sample.

With regard to this clone: The specificity of this receptor is unknown. One base away there is no much larger clone; base qualities are not given.

The receptor was isolated from a woman aged 55 to 70 in good health and CMV-seropositive. The chain is made from TRBV29-1 and TRBJ1-1; a weak D assignment points to TRBD1 (6 bases agree). Sequences were obtained from PBMCs. CDR3 region: CSARQAGPEAFF. DNA sequence: TGCAGCGCCCGACAGGCCGGGCCTGAAGCTTTCTTT.